The 12 T cell receptor beta chains below all came from one sample that was sequenced in a study of OX40 agonist ivuxolimab in advanced cancers. Profiled with immunoSEQ multiplex PCR; TCRdb holds only in-frame clones, not every one. The sample shows about 45,000 clones, roughly 82% of them seen only once. Sequencing was performed on CD4+ or CD8+ T cells sorted from blood, taken in a trial of the OX40 agonist ivuxolimab. These receptors all stem from an adult with an advanced solid tumor such as melanoma, head and neck, liver or kidney cancer.

The chain recombines TRBV4-1 with TRBJ2-5, with D perhaps assigned TRBD1 or TRBD2 (6 bases each). The ends were cut back, 0 bases at V and 5 bases at J, with 16 bases in the middle. Germline V gene lookup returns CDR1 MGHRA and CDR2 YSYEKL. CDR3 length: 16 residues. The CDR3 sequence: CASSQDTSRGPETQYF. In nucleotides, the CDR3 is TGCGCCAGCAGCCAAGATACGTCCCGGGGGCCTGAGACCCAGTACTTC.

The DNA of the CDR3 is TGCGCCAGCAGCCAAGGGACTAATGAGCAGTTCTTC. As protein: CASSQGTNEQFF. The V call is TRBV4-1, the J call TRBJ2-1, with a weak D call TRBD2 (5 bases). Trimming stripped 1 base from V and 7 bases from J, with 5 bases between. The CDR3 is 12 amino acids. The V gene's germline CDR1 is MGHRA and CDR2 YSYEKL.

The rearrangement uses TRBV10-1 and TRBJ1-2; 7 bases are shared with TRBD1. Unmatched junction bases numbered 0, after V lost 0 bases and J lost 2 bases. Germline V gene lookup returns CDR1 WNHNN and CDR2 SYGVQD (reference sequence). The CDR3 runs to 14 residues. The CDR3 DNA reads as TGCGCCAGCAGTGAGTCGGGACAGAACTATGGCTACACCTTC. Protein sequence: CASSESGQNYGYTF.

Points on this clone: It may be a read error: a sequence one base away is much more abundant. The V gene is TRBV13, the J gene TRBJ1-1; D gene uncertain. Germline values: CDR1 PRHDT, CDR2 FYEKMQ (reference sequence). The CDR3 runs 13 residues. V was cut by 1 base and J by 0 bases, with 3 bases left in between. The CDR3 is CASSLVMNTEAFF. In DNA form, the CDR3 reads TGTGCCAGCAGCTTAGTGATGAACACTGAAGCTTTCTTT.

The DNA of the CDR3 is TGCGCCAGCAGCCCGAACGAGCAGTACTTC. This codes for CASSPNEQYF. The chain joins TRBV5-1 to TRBJ2-7; D uncertain. From germline, CDR1 is SGHRS and CDR2 YFSETQ. V gave up 4 bases and J gave up 5 bases, with 4 bases separating them. This CDR3 spans 10 amino acids.

This chain connects TRBV9 to TRBJ2-7; 10 nucleotides align to TRBD2. The CDR3 runs to 14 residues. The germline gives CDR1 SGDLS, CDR2 YYNGEE. The V gene end was trimmed by 2 bases and the J gene end by 6 bases; junction bases not matched to a gene: 5. The CDR3: CASSVSGRLAEQYF. Here the CDR3 DNA reads TGTGCCAGCAGCGTTAGCGGGAGGCTCGCCGAGCAGTACTTC.

The chain employs TRBV14 and TRBJ1-2; D is unresolved. Germline values: CDR1 SGHDN, CDR2 FVKESK. The CDR3 is 16 residues long. Trimming took 0 bases from V and 3 from J, leaving 14 bases between them. CDR3 in amino acids: CASSQEPPTNHYGYTF. The CDR3 DNA reads TGTGCCAGCAGCCAAGAGCCCCCGACAAATCACTATGGCTACACCTTC.

The gene calls are TRBV5-1 and TRBJ2-3; 8 bases are shared with TRBD1. Germline assignment: CDR1 SGHRS and CDR2 YFSETQ. V lost 4 bases, J lost 6 bases, and 10 bases stayed unmatched. The CDR3 contains 15 residues. For the CDR3, the DNA is TGCGCCAGCAGCACCCGGGACAGGTCATATGATACGCAGTATTTT. Protein product: CASSTRDRSYDTQYF.

This clone is medium-sized (0.01 to 0.1%). V and J are TRBV5-3 and TRBJ1-2, with TRBD1 identical over 9 bases. TRBV5-3 is noted as an ORF with a role that remains uncertain. With V trimmed by 9 bases and J by 8 bases, 11 bases remained unmatched. The CDR3 length is 13 residues. This chain's CDR3 is CANPGQGLGGYTF. CDR3 nucleotide sequence: TGTGCCAATCCGGGACAGGGACTTGGGGGCTACACCTTC.

This clone was observed once. In DNA, the CDR3 is TGTGCCATCTCCCCCTTGGGGGGGGTGAATGAGCAGTTCTTC. Translation: CAISPLGGVNEQFF. This chain connects TRBV19 to TRBJ2-1; 7 bases are shared with TRBD2. The V and J ends lost 10 bases and 7 bases, in that order; junction bases with no gene match: 13. Germline V gene data show CDR1 as LNHDA and CDR2 as SQIVND (reference sequence). This CDR3 spans 14 amino acids. The full variable domain, with the rest looked up from reference TRBV19 and TRBJ2-1, is DGGITQSPKYLFRKEGQNVTLSCEQNLNHDAMYWYRQDPGQGLRLIYYSQIVNDFQKGDIAEGYSVSREKKESFPLTVTSAQKNPTAFYLCAISPLGGVNEQFFGPGTRLTVL.

In its sample, this clone was seen once. The chain has TRBV6-6 and TRBJ1-1, with D perhaps TRBD1 (6 bases). Germline lookup yields CDR1 MNHNY and CDR2 SVGAGI (reference sequence). Trimming shortened V by 6 bases and J by 6 bases, and 14 bases separated the two germline ends. This CDR3 contains 13 residues. The CDR3 sequence is CASSQQGLAEAFF. In DNA, the CDR3 is TGTGCCAGCAGCCAACAGGGACTGGCTGAAGCTTTCTTT.

V is TRBV4-1 and J is TRBJ2-3, with D unresolved. Germline V gene lookup returns CDR1 MGHRA and CDR2 YSYEKL. This CDR3 has 17 amino acids. Trimming took 1 base from V and 6 from J, leaving 20 bases between them. The CDR3 region is CASSQVMPRAMEDTQYF. The CDR3, as DNA: TGCGCCAGCAGCCAAGTGATGCCCAGAGCGATGGAGGATACGCAGTATTTT.